The 17 T cell receptor beta chains listed next were all sequenced from one sample in a study of blood T cells in healthy people across ages. The second PCR ran roughly 7 to 12 cycles with a sample-barcoded 5' primer and J-beta primers. TCRdb reprocessed the 5' RACE reads with MiXCR, giving one entry per CDR3 protein. Among some 880,000 distinct CDR3 sequences listed, about 37% were seen once. Sequences were obtained from blood. The receptor source for this set is a man between 18 and 35 years old in good health.

The rearrangement joins TRBV6-6 to TRBJ1-6, with 8 positions matching TRBD1. Germline lookup yields CDR1 MNHNY and CDR2 SVGAGI (reference sequence). The CDR3 has 13 amino acids. J gave up 8 bases and V 5 bases, and 2 bases lay outside the gene matches. Here the CDR3 DNA reads TGTGCCAGCAGTGGACAGGGTGATTCACCCCTCCACTTT. Residues: CASSGQGDSPLHF.

The V gene is TRBV6-5, the J gene TRBJ2-7; possibly TRBD2 for D (7 bases). Germline assignment: CDR1 MNHEY and CDR2 SVGAGI. The CDR3 length is 14 residues. V lost 5 bases to trimming and J lost 3 bases, with 14 bases between them. For the CDR3, the DNA is TGTGCCAGCAGTGACGAGGGAGGGGGCTACGAGCAGTACTTC. Residues: CASSDEGGGYEQYF.

The chain links TRBV12-3 or TRBV12-4 to TRBJ2-1; 7 bases align to TRBD2. The CDR3 is made up of 13 amino acids. V shed 7 bases and J 10 bases; nucleotides not matched to a gene: 10. The CDR3 nucleotides are TGTGCCAGCATTCCGGGAGGAGGAAAGGAGCAGTTCTTC. Its translation: CASIPGGGKEQFF.

J is TRBJ1-4 and V is TRBV5-5; 8 bases are shared with TRBD1. J lost 5 bases, V lost 3 bases, and 12 bases had no gene match. The CDR3 consists of 17 residues. The germline V gene encodes CDR1 SGHKS and CDR2 YYEKEE (reference sequence). CDR3: CASSSLPDRGRNEKLFF. The CDR3 nucleotides read TGTGCCAGCAGCTCCCTTCCCGACAGGGGCCGCAATGAAAAACTGTTTTTT. Drawing the rest from reference TRBV5-5 and TRBJ1-4, the complete variable domain is DAGVTQSPTHLIKTRGQQVTLRCSPISGHKSVSWYQQVLGQGPQFIFQYYEKEERGRGNFPDRFSARQFPNYSSELNVNALLLGDSALYLCASSSLPDRGRNEKLFFGSGTQLSVL.

This clonotype was detected only a few times. V is TRBV4-3 and J is TRBJ2-3; weak D call: TRBD2 (6 bases). The CDR3 is 16 amino acids. Germline CDR1 and CDR2: LGHNA and YSLEER. V was shortened by 0 bases and J by 5 bases, with 15 bases between the two germline ends. The DNA of the CDR3 is TGCGCCAGCAGCCAAGAATCCTCGGGGGTGGGAGATACGCAGTATTTT. Residues: CASSQESSGVGDTQYF.

The chain carries TRBV12-3 or TRBV12-4 and TRBJ2-5, with 8 bases that match TRBD1. V dropped 5 bases and J dropped 7; count of bases not matched to a gene: 6. The CDR3 contains 13 residues. The CDR3 DNA reads TGTGCCAGCAGTCCAGACAGGGGAGGGACCCAGTACTTC. Translated, it gives CASSPDRGGTQYF.

Only a few counts were recorded for this clonotype. One end of the junction fails to match germline, which may point to a read error. The chain couples TRBV5-5 to TRBJ2-7; TRBD1 matches at 8 bases. The CDR3 covers 13 residues. Germline V gene data show CDR1 as SGHKS and CDR2 as YYEKEE (reference sequence). CDR3 nucleotides: TGTGCCAGCCTCGGGACAGGCTCCCACGAGCAGTACTTC. Its protein product is CASLGTGSHEQYF.

To note about this clonotype: A read error may produce the germline difference seen at one junction end. The chain combines TRBV20-1 with TRBJ2-3; D remains ambiguous. This CDR3 contains 15 residues. In germline, CDR1 is DFQATT, CDR2 SNEGSKA (reference sequence). In nucleotides, the CDR3 is TGCAGTGCTGGAGACTGGGCGGTTGGCACAGATACGCAGTATTTT. Protein sequence: CSAGDWAVGTDTQYF.

The chain uses TRBV12-3 or TRBV12-4 and TRBJ1-4; no definite D call. The CDR3 is 15 amino acids. Between the trimmed V and J ends, which lost 3 bases and 0 bases, there was a span of 8 bases. CDR3 loop: CASSFQNATNEKLFF. In DNA form, the CDR3 reads TGTGCCAGCAGTTTCCAAAATGCAACTAATGAAAAACTGTTTTTT.

This clonotype has more than one count but fewer than ten. The chain joins TRBV20-1 to TRBJ2-7, with 7 bases lining up with TRBD2. J was trimmed by 4 bases and V by 3 bases; bases with no gene match: 12. Germline CDR1 reads DFQATT; CDR2 reads SNEGSKA (reference sequence). The CDR3 is made up of 15 amino acids. The CDR3 spells CSASDRGGGPYEQYF. DNA for the CDR3: TGCAGTGCTAGTGATCGCGGGGGAGGACCTTACGAGCAGTACTTC.

This clonotype occurred a few times. The rearrangement links TRBV5-1 to TRBJ1-1; no definite D call. Germline V gives CDR1 SGHRS, CDR2 YFSETQ. The V and J ends lost 6 bases and 4 bases respectively, with 13 bases between them. There are 13 residues in the CDR3. In DNA form, the CDR3 reads TGCGCCAGCAACGAAGTGGGGAGCACTGAAGCTTTCTTT. Its translation is CASNEVGSTEAFF.

This clonotype was detected a few times. The chain is built from TRBV28 and TRBJ2-5; the match to TRBD1 covers 10 bases. This CDR3 is built from 16 residues. The V and J ends lost 4 bases and 1 base, in that order; junction bases with no gene match: 6. CDR1 and CDR2 from the germline V gene are MDHEN and SYDVKM. The CDR3 DNA reads as TGTGCCAGCAGTTCCCGGGACAGGGGCCTCCAAGAGACCCAGTACTTC. This translates into CASSSRDRGLQETQYF.

This chain links TRBV5-1 with TRBJ2-3, with TRBD1 as a possible D gene (5 bases). This CDR3 spans 15 amino acids. CDR1 is SGHRS and CDR2 is YFSETQ in the germline V gene. Trimming removed 4 bases at V and 1 base at J, with 13 bases between. The CDR3 spells CASSARVSGTDTQYF. CDR3 nucleotides: TGCGCCAGCAGCGCCAGGGTTTCGGGCACAGATACGCAGTATTTT.

This clonotype was seen more than once but under ten times. The chain carries TRBV24-1 and TRBJ2-2; 12 positions match TRBD1. The CDR3 consists of 16 residues. The germline V gene has CDR1 KGHDR and CDR2 SFDVKD. V was clipped by 4 bases and J by 7 bases; unmatched bases: 6. CDR3 residues: CATSDQGQGANGELFF. The CDR3 coding sequence is TGTGCCACCAGTGACCAGGGACAGGGGGCAAACGGGGAGCTGTTTTTT.

The chain joins TRBV2 to TRBJ2-5; no definite D call. V was shortened by 3 bases and J by 2 bases, with 10 bases between the two germline ends. The germline CDR1 and CDR2 sequences are SNHLY and FYNNEI. The CDR3 extends over 14 amino acids. DNA of the CDR3: TGTGCCAGCAGTGAGAGTAGTCAGCAAGAGACCCAGTACTTC. Its protein product is CASSESSQQETQYF.

This clonotype was counted many times. The chain carries TRBV7-9 and TRBJ1-2, with 7 nucleotides matching TRBD1. The CDR3 totals 18 residues. The ends lost 5 bases at V and 1 base at J; junction bases unmatched: 16. Germline CDR1 reads SEHNR; CDR2 reads FQNEAQ (reference sequence). The CDR3 nucleotides are TGTGCCAGCAGCAAACCGACCTCCCGACAGGGCAGTAACTATGGCTACACCTTC. This gives the protein CASSKPTSRQGSNYGYTF. The variable domain in full, completed from reference TRBV7-9 and TRBJ1-2, reads DTGVSQNPRHKITKRGQNVTFRCDPISEHNRLYWYRQTLGQGPEFLTYFQNEAQLEKSRLLSDRFSAERPKGSFSTLEIQRTEQGDSAMYLCASSKPTSRQGSNYGYTFGSGTRLTVV.

The V call is TRBV7-2, the J call TRBJ2-1, with 8 positions matching TRBD1. The ends lost 6 bases at V and 10 bases at J; junction bases unmatched: 8. This CDR3 spans 13 amino acids. From germline, CDR1 is SGHTA and CDR2 FQGNSA. The CDR3 sequence is CASSVLRDREQFF. Written as DNA, the CDR3 is TGTGCCAGCAGTGTGCTCCGGGACAGGGAGCAGTTCTTC. The variable domain in full, with the rest retrieved from reference TRBV7-2 and TRBJ2-1, is GAGVSQSPSNKVTEKGKDVELRCDPISGHTALYWYRQSLGQGLEFLIYFQGNSAPDKSGLPSDRFSAERTGGSVSTLTIQRTQQEDSAVYLCASSVLRDREQFFGPGTRLTVL.